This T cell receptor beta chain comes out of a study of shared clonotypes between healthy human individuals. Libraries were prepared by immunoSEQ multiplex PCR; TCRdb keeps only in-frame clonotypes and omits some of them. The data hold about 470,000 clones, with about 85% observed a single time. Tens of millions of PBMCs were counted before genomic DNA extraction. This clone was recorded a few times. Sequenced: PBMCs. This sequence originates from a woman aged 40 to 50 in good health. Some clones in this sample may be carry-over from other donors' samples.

In nucleotides, the CDR3 is TGTGCCAGCAGCCCAGGGTGGACTAATGAAAAACTGTTTTTT. Translated, it gives CASSPGWTNEKLFF. This chain connects TRBV14 to TRBJ1-4; D is perhaps TRBD1 (5 bases). CDR3 length equals 14 residues. Per the germline V gene, CDR1 is SGHDN and CDR2 is FVKESK. V shed 4 bases and J shed 2 bases, with 8 bases lying between them.